These T cell receptor beta chains were read from a single sample in a study of CD8 T cells in Susac syndrome. A single record per CDR3 protein comes from TCRdb applying MiXCR to the immunoSEQ multiplex PCR reads. Of tens of thousands of distinct CDR3 sequences listed, nearly 95% are singletons. Sequenced sample: CD8+ T cells from PBMCs. The receptors were gathered from a human donor with Susac syndrome. Each CDR3 is given with its conserved first and last residue. The order of the fields is J gene, D gene, clone size, V gene, CDR3 protein, CDR3 DNA. D genes are given only for firm matches. Clone size appears in some rows only: once, few, many, or a class for an expanded clone.

TRBJ1-3,TRBD1,.,TRBV20-1,CSARDTTGASGNTIYF,TGCAGTGCTAGAGATACTACAGGGGCCTCTGGAAACACCATATATTTT
TRBJ2-7,TRBD2,.,TRBV29-1,CSVYGAGGISEQYF,TGCAGCGTTTACGGAGCGGGAGGGATCTCCGAGCAGTACTTC
TRBJ2-3,.,.,TRBV4-2,CASSQGLGEEADTQYF,TGTGCCAGCAGCCAAGGTCTGGGGGAGGAGGCAGATACGCAGTATTTT
TRBJ1-1,TRBD1,.,TRBV4-3,CASSRGLQGVMNTEAFF,TGCGCCAGCAGCCGAGGGTTGCAGGGGGTAATGAACACTGAAGCTTTCTTT
TRBJ2-1,.,.,TRBV12-3/TRBV12-4,CASTLGLEQFF,TGTGCCAGCACCCTCGGCCTAGAGCAGTTCTTC
TRBJ2-1,.,.,TRBV12-5,CASGAYNEQFF,TGTGCTAGTGGGGCATACAATGAGCAGTTCTTC
TRBJ2-7,.,.,TRBV14,CASSHATNPWPYEQYF,TGTGCCAGCAGCCACGCTACTAACCCTTGGCCCTACGAGCAGTACTTC
TRBJ1-1,TRBD1,.,TRBV14,CASSQGQFTEAFF,TGTGCCAGCAGCCAGGGACAGTTCACTGAAGCTTTCTTT
TRBJ2-3,.,.,TRBV15,CATSRDWAAEPDIHTDTQYF,TGTGCCACCAGCAGAGATTGGGCGGCCGAGCCCGATATACACACAGATACGCAGTATTTT
TRBJ1-1,TRBD1,.,TRBV7-8,CASSYYGLGTGGYTEAFF,TGTGCCAGCAGCTACTACGGCTTAGGGACAGGGGGGTACACTGAAGCTTTCTTT
TRBJ1-1,.,.,TRBV7-9,CASSVGEAGNTEAFF,TGTGCCAGCAGCGTTGGAGAAGCTGGGAACACTGAAGCTTTCTTT
TRBJ2-7,.,.,TRBV25-1,CASSGYYEQYF,TGTGCCAGCAGTGGGTACTACGAGCAGTACTTC
TRBJ1-2,.,.,TRBV25-1,CASSVGDGYTF,TGTGCCAGCAGTGTCGGGGATGGCTACACCTTC
TRBJ2-7,TRBD2,.,TRBV23-1,CASSSGLAFHEQYF,TGCGCCAGCAGTTCGGGACTAGCGTTCCACGAGCAGTACTTC
TRBJ1-4,TRBD1,.,TRBV27,CASTTGQGALIGEKLFF,TGTGCCAGCACCACTGGACAGGGGGCTTTAATCGGGGAAAAACTGTTTTTT
TRBJ2-5,.,.,TRBV10-3,CAIMTAQETQYF,TGTGCCATCATGACAGCCCAAGAGACCCAGTACTTC
TRBJ1-1,.,once,TRBV6-2/TRBV6-3,CASDDTSNSNTEAFF,TGTGCCAGCGATGACACTTCGAACTCGAACACTGAAGCTTTCTTT
TRBJ2-1,.,.,TRBV24-1,CATSDLGTEQFF,TGTGCCACCAGTGATTTAGGGACTGAGCAGTTCTTC